Below, 6 T cell receptor beta chains from the same sample are listed, as sequenced in a study of breast tumors, draining lymph nodes, adjacent tissues. Axillary draining lymph nodes of breast cancer patients supplied the node samples. TCRdb itself ran the multiplex PCR reads through MiXCR, one entry per CDR3 protein. The sample contains some 170,000 distinct CDR3 sequences, around a third of which appear only once. The material sequenced was axillary lymph node tissue. These receptors were taken from a female donor with breast cancer. Some clones in this sample may be carry-over from other donors' samples.

Only a few counts were recorded for this clonotype. A much more abundant neighbour one base away suggests this may be a read error. Here the CDR3 omits its conserved ending phenylalanine or tryptophan, so a read error is the likely source. This chain uses TRBV7-2 with TRBJ1-2; 7 bases are a match to TRBD1. CDR1 is SGHTA, CDR2 FQGNSA, per germline. This CDR3 has 14 amino acids. The ends lost 5 bases at V and 2 bases at J; junction bases unmatched: 5. CDR3 amino acids: CASSPGQPNYGYTL. CDR3 DNA: TGTGCCAGCAGCCCGGGACAGCCGAACTATGGCTACACCCTC.

The chain couples TRBV20-1 to TRBJ2-1; 9 bases are shared with TRBD2. The CDR3 spans 16 residues. Germline values: CDR1 DFQATT, CDR2 SNEGSKA (reference sequence). Losses at the gene ends were 1 base for V and 4 bases for J; bases not matched to a gene: 8. In DNA form, the CDR3 reads TGCAGTGCTAGAGTTTCTAGCGGGGTCGGGTACAATGAGCAGTTCTTC. Its protein is CSARVSSGVGYNEQFF.

The V and J genes are TRBV12-3 or TRBV12-4 and TRBJ1-6, with D uncertain. V was cut by 6 bases and J by 8 bases, with 14 bases left in between. The CDR3 is 14 amino acids. CDR3 protein: CASRLSGSYSPLHF. The CDR3, as DNA: TGTGCCAGCAGACTCAGCGGGAGTTATTCACCCCTCCACTTT.

This clonotype was seen at least ten times. V usage is TRBV30 and J usage is TRBJ2-1; tentatively, D is TRBD1 or TRBD2 (5 bases each). The ends were cut back, 4 bases at V and 3 bases at J, with 13 bases in the middle. In germline, CDR1 is GTSNPN, CDR2 SVGIG (reference sequence). The CDR3 length is 14 residues. DNA of the CDR3: TGTGCCTGGACCCCCGGGACGAGCTACAATGAGCAGTTCTTC. Translation gives CAWTPGTSYNEQFF.

The table lists this clonotype with many counts. The V gene is TRBV7-3, the J gene TRBJ2-1, with a tentative D call TRBD2 (7 bases). Germline V lookup: CDR1 SGHTA, CDR2 FQGTGA. This CDR3 comprises 13 residues. V was pared by 5 bases and J by 6 bases, with 11 bases between. CDR3 DNA: TGTGCCAGCAGCGGGGGGGCGGGCAATGAGCAGTTCTTC. Residues: CASSGGAGNEQFF. Complete variable domain (other parts from reference TRBV7-3 and TRBJ2-1): GAGVSQTPSNKVTEKGKYVELRCDPISGHTALYWYRQSLGQGPEFLIYFQGTGAADDSGLPNDRFFAVRPEGSVSTLKIQRTERGDSAVYLCASSGGAGNEQFFGPGTRLTVL.

Many counts were recorded for this clonotype. This chain links TRBV5-8 with TRBJ1-5, with 7 nucleotides matching TRBD1. V dropped 0 bases and J dropped 3; count of bases not matched to a gene: 6. From germline, CDR1 is SGHTS and CDR2 YDEGEE. The CDR3 contains 16 residues. CDR3: CASSLGQGVSNQPQHF. Written as DNA, the CDR3 is TGTGCCAGCAGCTTGGGACAGGGAGTATCCAATCAGCCCCAGCATTTT.